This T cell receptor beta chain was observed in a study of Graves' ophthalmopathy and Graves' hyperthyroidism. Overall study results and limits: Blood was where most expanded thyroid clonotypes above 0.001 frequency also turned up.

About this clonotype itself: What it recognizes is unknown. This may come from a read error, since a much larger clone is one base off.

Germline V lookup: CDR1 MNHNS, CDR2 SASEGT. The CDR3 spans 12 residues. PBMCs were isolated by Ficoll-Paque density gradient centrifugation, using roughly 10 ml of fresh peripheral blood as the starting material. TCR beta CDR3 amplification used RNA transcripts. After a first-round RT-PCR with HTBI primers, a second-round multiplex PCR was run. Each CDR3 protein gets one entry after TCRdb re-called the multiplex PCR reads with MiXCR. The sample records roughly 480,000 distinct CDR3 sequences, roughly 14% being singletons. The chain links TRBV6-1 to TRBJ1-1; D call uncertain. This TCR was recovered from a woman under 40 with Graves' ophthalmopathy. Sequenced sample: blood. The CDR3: CATGPRRTEASF. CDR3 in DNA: TGTGCCACGGGCCCCCGGCGGACTGAAGCTTCCTTT.